Following are 25 T cell receptor beta chains from one sample sequenced in a study of T-cell memory formation after mild COVID-19. Each CDR3 protein gets one entry after TCRdb re-called the 5' RACE reads with MiXCR. The sample shows roughly 51,000 distinct CDR3 sequences, under 7.5% of them seen only once. The sequenced sample consisted of PBMCs or a T cell subset sorted from them (not recorded which). All receptors come from a man between 18 and 35 years old who had mild COVID-19 (a few samples of this study predate the infection). Cell type and time point are not known.

This clonotype was picked up a small number of times. The J gene is TRBJ1-6, the V gene TRBV7-2; tentatively, D is TRBD1 (6 bases). Deletions cut 3 bases from V and 9 bases from J, with 9 bases between. This CDR3 region has 13 residues. Germline CDR1 is SGHTA and CDR2 is FQGNSA. CDR3 amino acids: CASSFRTASPLHF. The DNA of the CDR3 is TGTGCCAGCAGCTTCCGGACAGCTTCACCCCTCCACTTT. Drawing the rest from reference TRBV7-2 and TRBJ1-6, the complete variable domain is GAGVSQSPSNKVTEKGKDVELRCDPISGHTALYWYRQSLGQGLEFLIYFQGNSAPDKSGLPSDRFSAERTGGSVSTLTIQRTQQEDSAVYLCASSFRTASPLHFGNGTRLTVT.

This clonotype has at least ten counts. This chain joins TRBV10-3 and TRBJ2-1; 10 positions match TRBD2. J was trimmed by 9 bases and V by 4 bases; bases with no gene match: 9. This CDR3 contains 15 residues. CDR1 and CDR2 from the germline V gene are ENHRY and SYGVKD. The CDR3, as DNA: TGTGCCATCAGTGGAAGCGGGGGGGCCATGAGTGAGCAGTTCTTC. As protein: CAISGSGGAMSEQFF.

Only a few counts were recorded for this clonotype. This chain links TRBV2 with TRBJ2-1; D might be TRBD1 (5 bases). V was trimmed by 3 bases and J by 2 bases, leaving 8 bases between them. The CDR3 totals 14 residues. Germline values: CDR1 SNHLY, CDR2 FYNNEI. CDR3 sequence (DNA): TGTGCCAGCAGTGACCCAGGGACCTACAATGAGCAGTTCTTC. This sequence encodes CASSDPGTYNEQFF.

There are many counts of this clonotype. This chain connects TRBV7-2 to TRBJ2-5; possible D gene TRBD2, 7 bases. The CDR3 runs 15 residues. The ends were cut back, 7 bases at V and 4 bases at J, with 19 bases in the middle. Looked up from germline, CDR1 is SGHTA and CDR2 is FQGNSA. This CDR3 reads CASNSVGGPGETQYF. The CDR3 nucleotides read TGTGCCAGCAATTCCGTGGGGGGGCCGGGAGAGACCCAGTACTTC.

Many counts were recorded for this clonotype. The V and J genes are TRBV7-3 and TRBJ2-4, with 8 bases lining up with TRBD2. The germline gives CDR1 SGHTA, CDR2 FQGTGA. This CDR3 has 14 amino acids. Trimming removed 5 bases from V and 10 bases from J; junction bases left unmatched: 10. CDR3 residues: CASSPDGGAGIQYF. CDR3 bases: TGTGCCAGCAGCCCAGACGGGGGGGCAGGTATTCAGTACTTC.

The V gene is TRBV6-5, the J gene TRBJ1-3; no clear D gene. This CDR3 contains 15 residues. V shed 4 bases and J shed 0 bases, with 10 bases lying between them. Germline CDR1 is MNHEY and CDR2 is SVGAGI. The CDR3 nucleotides read TGTGCCAGCAGTTCCCGACCGCTCTCTGGAAACACCATATATTTT. It codes for CASSSRPLSGNTIYF.

The CDR3 protein is CASSSLQGPNTEAFF. The CDR3 coding sequence is TGTGCCAGCAGCTCCCTACAGGGTCCGAACACTGAAGCTTTCTTT. V is TRBV7-8 and J is TRBJ1-1; TRBD1 is a possible D gene (6 bases). The CDR3 extends over 15 amino acids. Germline V gene data show CDR1 as SGHVS and CDR2 as FQNEAQ. V was cut by 4 bases and J by 1 base, with 13 bases left in between.

The CDR3 is CASSPDRGGTEAFF. The DNA for the CDR3 is TGTGCCAGCAGTCCCGATAGGGGAGGGACTGAAGCTTTCTTT. The chain couples TRBV6-5 to TRBJ1-1; D might be TRBD1 (5 bases). The CDR3 contains 14 residues. Germline loops: CDR1 MNHEY, CDR2 SVGAGI. Trimming left V 5 bases short and J 5 bases short, with 15 bases between.

V is TRBV2 and J is TRBJ2-3; D might be TRBD2 (7 bases). Germline assignment: CDR1 SNHLY and CDR2 FYNNEI. This CDR3 has 15 amino acids. Trimming took 9 bases from V and 3 from J, leaving 19 bases between them. CDR3 in DNA: TGTGCCAGAAGGACGGGGGGCCCTGATACAGATACGCAGTATTTT. This encodes CARRTGGPDTDTQYF.

V gene TRBV29-1 combines with J gene TRBJ1-1, with 10 bases that match TRBD1. Germline values: CDR1 SQVTM, CDR2 ANQGSEA. J lost 0 bases, V lost 6 bases, and 1 base had no gene match. This CDR3 region has 13 residues. The CDR3 region is CSVGTGVNTEAFF. CDR3 coding DNA: TGCAGCGTGGGGACAGGGGTGAACACTGAAGCTTTCTTT.

The rearrangement links TRBV7-2 to TRBJ2-5, with D tentatively TRBD2 (5 bases). V lost 4 bases and J 2 bases, leaving 17 bases between the germline ends. This CDR3 has 16 amino acids. The germline V gene has CDR1 SGHTA and CDR2 FQGNSA. CDR3 sequence: CASSSLPGNPQETQYF. The CDR3 coding sequence is TGTGCCAGCAGCTCCCTCCCCGGGAACCCTCAAGAGACCCAGTACTTC. Based on the CDR3 plus reference TRBV7-2 and TRBJ2-5, the full variable domain is GAGVSQSPSNKVTEKGKDVELRCDPISGHTALYWYRQSLGQGLEFLIYFQGNSAPDKSGLPSDRFSAERTGGSVSTLTIQRTQQEDSAVYLCASSSLPGNPQETQYFGPGTRLLVL.

This chain joins TRBV25-1 and TRBJ1-2; D call uncertain. Trimming removed 6 bases from V and 7 bases from J, with 12 bases in between. Looked up from germline, CDR1 is MGHDK and CDR2 is SYGVNS. The CDR3 spans 12 residues. The CDR3 nucleotides read TGTGCCAGCAGGGAAGTTTCCTCTGGCTACACCTTC. Translated: CASREVSSGYTF.

The chain joins TRBV5-1 to TRBJ2-2; perhaps TRBD1 as D (6 bases). Trimming removed 0 bases from V and 8 bases from J, with 11 bases in between. The CDR3 is 14 residues long. In germline, CDR1 is SGHRS, CDR2 YFSETQ. The CDR3 spells CASSLGQVDGELFF. DNA of the CDR3: TGCGCCAGCAGCTTGGGACAGGTTGATGGGGAGCTGTTTTTT. Full variable domain (missing parts from reference TRBV5-1 and TRBJ2-2): KAGVTQTPRYLIKTRGQQVTLSCSPISGHRSVSWYQQTPGQGLQFLFEYFSETQRNKGNFPGRFSGRQFSNSRSEMNVSTLELGDSALYLCASSLGQVDGELFFGEGSRLTVL.

This clonotype was detected a few times. The rearrangement links TRBV12-3 or TRBV12-4 to TRBJ2-2, with D uncertain. V dropped 1 base and J dropped 8 bases, with 8 bases sitting between them. The CDR3 extends over 13 amino acids. CDR3 coding DNA: TGTGCCAGCAGTTTAGGGCGGCTGGGGGAGCTGTTTTTT. It codes for CASSLGRLGELFF.

The chain is built from TRBV4-1 and TRBJ1-6; no definite D call. The V gene lost 1 base and the J gene lost 9 bases, with 13 bases spanning the gap. This CDR3 contains 15 residues. Germline values: CDR1 MGHRA, CDR2 YSYEKL. CDR3 DNA sequence: TGCGCCAGCAGCCAAGGGCCTCGGGGTCCTTCACCCCTCCACTTT. It translates to CASSQGPRGPSPLHF.

The chain links TRBV5-1 to TRBJ2-5; TRBD2 aligns across 9 bases. The CDR3 consists of 13 residues. The J segment lost 10 bases and the V segment lost 3 bases, leaving 7 bases of the junction unmatched. Per the germline V gene, CDR1 is SGHRS and CDR2 is YFSETQ. DNA for the CDR3: TGCGCCAGCAGCTCCAAGCGGGGGGATATCCAGTACTTC. It specifies CASSSKRGDIQYF.

In nucleotides, the CDR3 is TGTGCCAGCAGCAAGGGACAGGGGGGGGAGACCCAGTACTTC. Its translation is CASSKGQGGETQYF. The chain combines TRBV9 with TRBJ2-5; 11 bases line up with TRBD1. The V gene's germline CDR1 is SGDLS and CDR2 YYNGEE. The CDR3 extends over 14 amino acids. After removal of 4 bases from V and 5 bases from J, the junction contained 4 bases not matched to a gene.

Ten or more counts support this clonotype. The chain employs TRBV4-3 and TRBJ2-2; D unresolved. The CDR3 totals 13 residues. Trimming removed 3 bases from V and 4 bases from J, with 6 bases in between. Looked up from germline, CDR1 is LGHNA and CDR2 is YSLEER. The CDR3 protein is CASSQLFTGELFF. Written as DNA, the CDR3 is TGCGCCAGCAGCCAGCTCTTCACCGGGGAGCTGTTTTTT.

This clonotype was seen only a few times. CDR3 sequence (DNA): TGTGCCAGCACGGTCGGCTTCGACCGCACAGATACGCAGTATTTT. Amino acid sequence: CASTVGFDRTDTQYF. V usage is TRBV2 and J usage is TRBJ2-3; D is ambiguous. The V and J ends lost 7 bases and 1 base respectively, with 15 bases between them. The CDR3 contains 15 residues. The germline CDR1 and CDR2 sequences are SNHLY and FYNNEI.

There are a few counts of this clonotype. V gene TRBV5-1 combines with J gene TRBJ2-5; the D gene could be TRBD1 or TRBD2 (5 bases each). Trimming took off 3 bases at V and 4 bases at J, with 13 bases between the two ends. Germline CDR1 and CDR2: SGHRS and YFSETQ. The CDR3 has 14 residues. Here the CDR3 reads CASSSPGPPETQYF. The CDR3 DNA sequence: TGCGCCAGCAGCTCTCCGGGACCCCCAGAGACCCAGTACTTC.

V usage is TRBV7-2 and J usage is TRBJ1-2; TRBD1 is a possible D gene (6 bases). Trimming shortened V by 6 bases and J by 1 base, and 18 bases separated the two germline ends. Germline V gene sequence: CDR1 SGHTA, CDR2 FQGNSA. The CDR3 is 16 amino acids. CDR3 in amino acids: CASRPQTGGFNYGYTF. In DNA form, the CDR3 reads TGTGCCAGCAGGCCCCAGACAGGTGGTTTTAACTATGGCTACACCTTC. The whole variable domain, remainder taken from reference TRBV7-2 and TRBJ1-2, is GAGVSQSPSNKVTEKGKDVELRCDPISGHTALYWYRQSLGQGLEFLIYFQGNSAPDKSGLPSDRFSAERTGGSVSTLTIQRTQQEDSAVYLCASRPQTGGFNYGYTFGSGTRLTVV.

This clonotype was picked up many times. The rearrangement uses TRBV7-9 and TRBJ1-2; no definite D call. With 5 bases removed from V and 4 bases from J, the gap between germline ends came to 8 bases. This CDR3 contains 12 residues. Germline V gene lookup returns CDR1 SEHNR and CDR2 FQNEAQ (reference sequence). The CDR3 coding sequence is TGTGCCAGCAGCCCTTTTAGCTATGGCTACACCTTC. Protein: CASSPFSYGYTF.

The V and J genes are TRBV20-1 and TRBJ2-7, with TRBD1 as a possible D gene (6 bases). V shed 0 bases and J shed 3 bases, with 15 bases lying between them. The CDR3 covers 15 residues. The germline V gene encodes CDR1 DFQATT and CDR2 SNEGSKA (reference sequence). This CDR3 is CSARDVQGGNYEQYF. Here the CDR3 DNA reads TGCAGTGCTAGAGATGTACAGGGTGGGAACTACGAGCAGTACTTC.

This clonotype was detected many times. V gene TRBV5-1 combines with J gene TRBJ2-6; D could derive from TRBD1 or TRBD2 (5 bases each). The V gene lost 5 bases and the J gene lost 0 bases, with 18 bases spanning the gap. Germline lookup yields CDR1 SGHRS and CDR2 YFSETQ. The CDR3 is 18 amino acids. CDR3 region: CASSVGDGIRSGANVLTF. CDR3 DNA sequence: TGCGCCAGCAGTGTAGGGGACGGAATCCGCTCTGGGGCCAACGTCCTGACTTTC.

J is TRBJ2-5 and V is TRBV9; 7 bases align to TRBD2. V was clipped by 7 bases and J by 3 bases; unmatched bases: 6. This CDR3 is built from 13 residues. The germline V gene has CDR1 SGDLS and CDR2 YYNGEE. CDR3 nucleotides: TGTGCCAGCGGGAGGGCCGTAGAAGAGACCCAGTACTTC. Residues: CASGRAVEETQYF.